The present entry profiles one T cell receptor beta chain with its context. Stated time point: blood 2 weeks post-SBRT. The treatment is: 15 Gy SBRT to primary tumor, nephrectomy 4 weeks later. Some clones are missing from TCRdb's copy, which holds only in-frame ones; the method was immunoSEQ multiplex PCR. The table includes under 150,000 clones, about 81% detected once. The data are from a study of radiation and T cells in renal cell carcinoma. CDR1 SGDLS and CDR2 YYNGEE come from the germline V gene. Trimming shortened V by 0 bases and J by 3 bases, and 12 bases separated the two germline ends. This CDR3 region has 15 residues.

This specimen consisted of blood, obtained from a patient whose treatment included radiotherapy and nephrectomy. The source of this sequence is an older woman with renal cell carcinoma. This chain connects TRBV9 to TRBJ1-1, with unresolved D. This CDR3 is CASSVGRIDYTEAFF. The CDR3 coding sequence is TGTGCCAGCAGCGTAGGACGGATAGATTACACTGAAGCTTTCTTT.